This passage covers 30 T cell receptor beta chains from one sample sequenced in a study of blood T cell repertoires in COVID-19. Generated by immunoSEQ multiplex PCR, the TCRdb table keeps only in-frame clones and is missing some. Of 100,000 or so clones listed, 80% were seen once; the top ten hold 9% to 13%. The material sequenced was peripheral blood. All receptors come from a woman in her seventies with acute or convalescent COVID-19.

DNA of the CDR3: TGTGCCAGCAGTGATCTTGAGCAGTTCTTC. Protein: CASSDLEQFF. This chain joins TRBV2 and TRBJ2-1, with D unresolved. This CDR3 spans 10 amino acids. V lost 3 bases and J 9 bases, leaving 3 bases between the germline ends. Germline V CDR1 and CDR2: SNHLY, FYNNEI.

J is TRBJ1-1 and V is TRBV19; D ambiguous. There are 15 residues in the CDR3. Germline values: CDR1 LNHDA, CDR2 SQIVND (reference sequence). V lost 6 bases to trimming and J lost 0 bases, with 14 bases between them. Here the CDR3 reads CASSLGVSMNTEAFF. The CDR3 DNA is TGTGCCAGTAGCCTAGGTGTCTCGATGAACACTGAAGCTTTCTTT.

The rearrangement uses TRBV4-3 and TRBJ2-1, with TRBD2 identical over 13 bases. The germline gives CDR1 LGHNA, CDR2 YSLEER. The CDR3 runs 15 residues. With V trimmed by 4 bases and J by 5 bases, 2 bases remained unmatched. The CDR3 region has the DNA TGCGCCAGCAGCCGAGGGACTAGCGGGGACAATGAGCAGTTCTTC. Amino acids: CASSRGTSGDNEQFF.

The rearrangement links TRBV3-1 (or the pseudogene TRBV3-2) to TRBJ1-2; TRBD1 is a possible D gene (6 bases). CDR1 LGHDT and CDR2 YNNKEL come from the germline V gene (reference sequence). The V gene lost 0 bases and the J gene lost 0 bases, with 8 bases spanning the gap. The CDR3 runs to 15 residues. Here the CDR3 reads CASSQEQGTNYGYTF. The CDR3 nucleotides read TGTGCCAGCAGCCAAGAACAGGGAACTAACTATGGCTACACCTTC.

This clone was counted only a few times. The gene calls are TRBV6-4 and TRBJ1-1; 8 bases are shared with TRBD1. This CDR3 comprises 15 residues. Germline V gene sequence: CDR1 MRHNA, CDR2 SNTAGT. Losses at the gene ends were 8 bases for V and 0 bases for J; bases not matched to a gene: 8. The CDR3 nucleotides are TGTGCCAGCTCCCCTCGGACAGGGCTGAACACTGAAGCTTTCTTT. Amino acid sequence: CASSPRTGLNTEAFF.

The gene calls are TRBV7-8 and TRBJ1-5; 7 positions match TRBD1. J was trimmed by 4 bases and V by 3 bases; bases with no gene match: 15. The germline V gene encodes CDR1 SGHVS and CDR2 FQNEAQ. The CDR3 loop spans 18 amino acids. In DNA, the CDR3 is TGTGCCAGCAGCTTTGACGGGACAGCGTTCGGGGAAAATCAGCCCCAGCATTTT. Translation gives CASSFDGTAFGENQPQHF.

The J gene is TRBJ1-2, the V gene TRBV12-3 or TRBV12-4; D is unclear. CDR3 size: 13 residues. Trimming took 2 bases from V and 4 from J, leaving 8 bases between them. The CDR3 reads CASSLFHGYGYTF. As DNA, the CDR3 is TGTGCCAGCAGTTTATTCCACGGCTATGGCTACACCTTC.

The J gene is TRBJ1-3, the V gene TRBV3-1 (or the pseudogene TRBV3-2), with a weak D call TRBD1 (5 bases). The CDR3 totals 14 residues. V lost 2 bases to trimming and J lost 8 bases, with 13 bases between them. Germline values: CDR1 LGHDT, CDR2 YNNKEL (reference sequence). In DNA, the CDR3 is TGTGCCAGCAGCCAAAATAGGGGTCTGGACACCATATATTTT. Translation: CASSQNRGLDTIYF.

This chain joins TRBV27 and TRBJ1-2; D gene unclear. Germline-derived CDR1 and CDR2 are MNHEY and SMNVEV (reference sequence). V gave up 5 bases and J gave up 8 bases, with 21 bases separating them. The CDR3 spans 15 residues. In DNA, the CDR3 is TGTGCCAGCAGTCGTGCGGGGTCGGGAAGCCAAGGCTACACCTTC. Translated, it gives CASSRAGSGSQGYTF.

This chain uses TRBV9 with TRBJ2-3, with 11 bases aligning to TRBD2. J lost 6 bases, V lost 0 bases, and 3 bases had no gene match. This CDR3 has 15 residues. Germline V CDR1 and CDR2: SGDLS, YYNGEE. Here the CDR3 reads CASSVVPSGGDTQYF. In DNA form, the CDR3 reads TGTGCCAGCAGCGTAGTTCCTAGCGGGGGGGATACGCAGTATTTT.

This chain joins TRBV6-1 and TRBJ1-2; 8 bases are a match to TRBD1. The germline V gene has CDR1 MNHNS and CDR2 SASEGT. J lost 5 bases, V lost 4 bases, and 12 bases had no gene match. This CDR3 region has 16 residues. DNA of the CDR3: TGTGCCAGCAGTGTTATCCTTCCGACAGGGGCTTATGGCTACACCTTC. Protein sequence: CASSVILPTGAYGYTF.

The chain couples TRBV19 to TRBJ2-2; tentative D call: TRBD1 (6 bases). The V gene's germline CDR1 is LNHDA and CDR2 SQIVND (reference sequence). The germline V and J ends were trimmed by 7 bases and 5 bases, with 14 bases remaining between them. This CDR3 region has 14 residues. CDR3 protein: CASIYRAGTGELFF. The CDR3 DNA reads as TGTGCCAGTATTTACAGGGCAGGGACCGGGGAGCTGTTTTTT.

This clone was observed a handful of times. The genes are TRBV3-1 (or the pseudogene TRBV3-2) and TRBJ2-1; tentative D call: TRBD1 (7 bases). Germline V gene lookup returns CDR1 LGHDT and CDR2 YNNKEL (reference sequence). V was clipped by 1 base and J by 7 bases, with 14 bases between them. This CDR3 has 15 amino acids. The CDR3 is CASSQGRGRWNEQFF. The CDR3 nucleotides are TGTGCCAGCAGCCAAGGGAGGGGGCGCTGGAATGAGCAGTTCTTC.

This sequence joins TRBV7-2 and TRBJ2-2; D is possibly TRBD1 (6 bases). CDR1 SGHTA and CDR2 FQGNSA come from the germline V gene. Trimming took off 4 bases at V and 1 base at J, with 10 bases between the two ends. The CDR3 consists of 15 residues. The CDR3 loop reads CASSSDSLNTGELFF. The CDR3 DNA is TGTGCCAGCAGCTCGGACAGCCTGAACACCGGGGAGCTGTTTTTT. The full variable domain, completed using reference TRBV7-2 and TRBJ2-2, is GAGVSQSPSNKVTEKGKDVELRCDPISGHTALYWYRQSLGQGLEFLIYFQGNSAPDKSGLPSDRFSAERTGGSVSTLTIQRTQQEDSAVYLCASSSDSLNTGELFFGEGSRLTVL.

The chain uses TRBV5-8 and TRBJ1-4, with a possible D match to TRBD1 (6 bases). The CDR3 loop spans 15 amino acids. V dropped 4 bases and J dropped 4 bases, with 14 bases sitting between them. Germline V gene data show CDR1 as SGHTS and CDR2 as YDEGEE. The CDR3 protein is CASSTGQSDNEKLFF. The CDR3 bases are TGTGCCAGCAGCACTGGACAGAGTGATAATGAAAAACTGTTTTTT.

CDR3 DNA sequence: TGTGCCAGCAGTTACCCAGGGGGCTCCACAGATACGCAGTATTTT. Protein: CASSYPGGSTDTQYF. The chain combines TRBV6-5 with TRBJ2-3; 8 nucleotides line up with TRBD1. With V trimmed by 2 bases and J by 2 bases, 3 bases remained unmatched. Per the germline V gene, CDR1 is MNHEY and CDR2 is SVGAGI. This CDR3 contains 15 residues.

V usage is TRBV5-1 and J usage is TRBJ2-7; tentatively, D is TRBD2 (6 bases). The CDR3 is 16 amino acids. V shed 0 bases and J shed 3 bases, with 16 bases lying between them. Germline CDR1 is SGHRS and CDR2 is YFSETQ. This CDR3 reads CASSLGRTYSGYEQYF. The CDR3 DNA reads TGCGCCAGCAGCTTGGGCAGAACCTATAGCGGCTACGAGCAGTACTTC.

This clone was counted a few times. The V call is TRBV18, the J call TRBJ2-7, with 7 bases lining up with TRBD1. Germline V gene data show CDR1 as KGHSH and CDR2 as LQKENI. The CDR3 has 14 residues. The ends lost 6 bases at V and 2 bases at J; junction bases unmatched: 7. CDR3: CASSDGQDPYEQYF. In DNA, the CDR3 is TGTGCCAGCTCGGACGGACAGGACCCCTACGAGCAGTACTTC.

The rearrangement links TRBV5-1 to TRBJ2-3; 7 bases fit TRBD2. The CDR3 covers 15 residues. Germline V CDR1 and CDR2: SGHRS, YFSETQ. V shed 4 bases and J 0 bases; nucleotides not matched to a gene: 5. The DNA of the CDR3 is TGCGCCAGCAGCACGGCTAGCGGTAGCACAGATACGCAGTATTTT. Protein sequence: CASSTASGSTDTQYF.

V is TRBV6-5 and J is TRBJ1-5; D might be TRBD1 (5 bases). CDR3 size: 14 residues. Germline assignment: CDR1 MNHEY and CDR2 SVGAGI. V lost 2 bases to trimming and J lost 4 bases, with 9 bases between them. The CDR3 reads CASSYLGANQPQHF. The CDR3 nucleotides are TGTGCCAGCAGTTACCTAGGGGCGAATCAGCCCCAGCATTTT.

The V call is TRBV18, the J call TRBJ1-5; 8 positions agree with TRBD1. Germline V gives CDR1 KGHSH, CDR2 LQKENI. The CDR3 covers 15 residues. The V gene end was trimmed by 5 bases and the J gene end by 2 bases; junction bases not matched to a gene: 5. CDR3: CASSADRGRNQPQHF. For the CDR3, the DNA is TGTGCCAGCTCAGCAGACAGGGGCCGCAATCAGCCCCAGCATTTT.

The gene calls are TRBV5-6 and TRBJ2-7; TRBD2 aligns across 9 bases. V trimming: 4 bases; J trimming: 5 bases; junction bases outside the gene matches: 10. Germline CDR1 reads SGHDT; CDR2 reads YYEEEE. CDR3 length: 15 residues. The CDR3 coding sequence is TGTGCCAGCAGCCCAATGACTAGCGGTGGCCACGAGCAGTACTTC. Residues: CASSPMTSGGHEQYF.

In DNA, the CDR3 is TGTGCCAGCAGCGCCGCCCCAACGGGACAGAGGCTCTATAGCAATCAGCCCCAGCATTTT. This sequence encodes CASSAAPTGQRLYSNQPQHF. V gene TRBV9 combines with J gene TRBJ1-5, with TRBD1 matching over 7 bases. CDR1 SGDLS and CDR2 YYNGEE come from the germline V gene. The CDR3 totals 20 residues. V lost 3 bases to trimming and J lost 0 bases; unmatched junction nucleotides: 18.

Worth noting for this clone: Other DNA sequences in this sample translate to the same CDR3. The chain is built from TRBV3-1 (or the pseudogene TRBV3-2) and TRBJ1-5; D ambiguous. CDR1 LGHDT and CDR2 YNNKEL come from the germline V gene (reference sequence). The CDR3 is 15 amino acids. Trimming took off 1 base at V and 0 bases at J, with 7 bases between the two ends. The CDR3 DNA follows: TGTGCCAGCAGCCAAGGGCCAGGTAGCAATCAGCCCCAGCATTTT. Protein sequence: CASSQGPGSNQPQHF.

This clone has just a few counts. V gene TRBV28 combines with J gene TRBJ2-3, with D perhaps matching TRBD2 (6 bases). The CDR3 runs 14 residues. Germline V CDR1 and CDR2: MDHEN, SYDVKM. V lost 3 bases, J lost 2 bases, and 9 bases lay in between. DNA for the CDR3: TGTGCCAGCAGTTTGGGACTCGTCACAGATACGCAGTATTTT. Protein product: CASSLGLVTDTQYF.

The V and J genes are TRBV27 and TRBJ1-2, with no clear D. The CDR3 totals 15 residues. Germline CDR1 reads MNHEY; CDR2 reads SMNVEV (reference sequence). V was trimmed by 5 bases and J by 2 bases, leaving 15 bases between them. The chain's CDR3 is CASSRGSGVNYGYTF. For the CDR3, the DNA is TGTGCCAGCAGTCGAGGTAGCGGGGTCAACTATGGCTACACCTTC.

J is TRBJ1-3 and V is TRBV3-1 (or the pseudogene TRBV3-2); TRBD1 might be the D (5 bases). This CDR3 is built from 14 residues. The germline gives CDR1 LGHDT, CDR2 YNNKEL (reference sequence). The V end was cut by 2 bases, the J end by 4 bases, with 9 bases between. Here the CDR3 reads CASSQSGRGNTIYF. The CDR3, as DNA: TGTGCCAGCAGCCAATCAGGGAGGGGAAACACCATATATTTT.

The CDR3 nucleotides are TGTGCCAGCAGAGGCCCCGGGTTCGGTGAAGCTTTCTTT. This codes for CASRGPGFGEAFF. This chain uses TRBV6-5 with TRBJ1-1; D unclear. Trimming removed 6 bases from V and 7 bases from J, with 15 bases in between. There are 13 residues in the CDR3. Germline CDR1 reads MNHEY; CDR2 reads SVGAGI.

J is TRBJ2-5 and V is TRBV3-1 (or the pseudogene TRBV3-2); D call uncertain. With 10 bases removed from V and 1 base from J, the gap between germline ends came to 16 bases. The germline V gene encodes CDR1 LGHDT and CDR2 YNNKEL (reference sequence). The CDR3 is made up of 14 amino acids. The CDR3 is CAISHSSFQETQYF. The CDR3 DNA follows: TGTGCCATCTCTCACTCAAGTTTCCAAGAGACCCAGTACTTC.

This sequence joins TRBV25-1 and TRBJ1-2, with a possible D match to TRBD1 (5 bases). The CDR3 runs to 12 residues. V was cut by 3 bases and J by 7 bases, with 9 bases left in between. Germline V gene sequence: CDR1 MGHDK, CDR2 SYGVNS. CDR3 DNA: TGTGCCAGCAGTGATTCAGGGTTTGGCTACACCTTC. This gives the protein CASSDSGFGYTF.